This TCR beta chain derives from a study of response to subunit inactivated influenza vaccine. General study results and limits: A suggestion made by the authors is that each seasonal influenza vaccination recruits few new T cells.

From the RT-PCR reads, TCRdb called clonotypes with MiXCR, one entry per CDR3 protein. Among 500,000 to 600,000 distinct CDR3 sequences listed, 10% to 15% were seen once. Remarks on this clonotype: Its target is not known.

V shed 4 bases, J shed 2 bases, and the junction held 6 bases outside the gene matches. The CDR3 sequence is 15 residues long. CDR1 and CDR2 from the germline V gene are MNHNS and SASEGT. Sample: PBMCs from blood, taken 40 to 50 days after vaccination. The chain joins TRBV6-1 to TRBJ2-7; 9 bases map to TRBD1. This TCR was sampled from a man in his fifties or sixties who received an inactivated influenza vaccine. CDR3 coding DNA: TGTGCCAGCAGTGGCGGGACAGGGTATGCCTACGAGCAGTACTTC. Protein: CASSGGTGYAYEQYF.